The clone carrying this T cell receptor (beta chain) was found many times. The authors defined stable hyperthyroidism as no ophthalmopathy within 18 months of follow-up. Pregnancy or lactation, uncontrolled infections and other autoimmune diseases were grounds for excluding patients. This specimen belongs to a study of Graves' ophthalmopathy and Graves' hyperthyroidism. In germline, CDR1 is SNHLY, CDR2 FYNNEI. The CDR3 is made up of 14 amino acids. Germline trimming cut 5 bases from V and 0 bases from J; bases unmatched to any gene: 2. RNA served as the template for amplifying TCR beta CDR3 regions. Second-round multiplex PCR came after a first-round RT-PCR that employed HTBI primers. MiXCR, run by TCRdb on the multiplex PCR reads, gives a single entry per CDR3 protein. This table has some 370,000 distinct CDR3 sequences, about 18% appearing once.

This chain joins TRBV2 and TRBJ1-1; 8 positions agree with TRBD1. Sequences were obtained from peripheral blood. The sequence derives from an adult woman with stable Graves' hyperthyroidism. The CDR3 is CASSRTGLNTEAFF. The CDR3 nucleotides are TGTGCCAGCAGTCGGACAGGGCTGAACACTGAAGCTTTCTTT.